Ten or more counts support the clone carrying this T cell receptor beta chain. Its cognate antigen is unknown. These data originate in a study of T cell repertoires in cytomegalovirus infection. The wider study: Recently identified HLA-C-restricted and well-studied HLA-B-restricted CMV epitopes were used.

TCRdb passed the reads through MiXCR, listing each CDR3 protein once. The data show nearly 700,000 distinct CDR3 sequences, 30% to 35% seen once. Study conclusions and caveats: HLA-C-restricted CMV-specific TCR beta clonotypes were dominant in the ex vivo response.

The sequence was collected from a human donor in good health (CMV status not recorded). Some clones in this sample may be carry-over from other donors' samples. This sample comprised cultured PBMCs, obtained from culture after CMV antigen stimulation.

For the CDR3, the DNA is TGTGCCAGCAGCTTAAATCGGGGGACTGAAGCTTTCTTT. Its translation is CASSLNRGTEAFF. This chain uses TRBV7-2 with TRBJ1-1; the D gene is possibly TRBD1 (5 bases). Germline-derived CDR1 and CDR2 are SGHTA and FQGNSA. The ends were cut back, 2 bases at V and 5 bases at J, with 9 bases in the middle. The CDR3 runs to 13 residues.